This T cell receptor (beta chain) derives from a study of blood T cell repertoires in COVID-19. Germline V gene data show CDR1 as SGHDT and CDR2 as YYEEEE. V was pared by 0 bases and J by 3 bases, with 12 bases between. The CDR3 has 15 amino acids. This table comes from immunoSEQ multiplex PCR, and its TCRdb copy is limited to in-frame clones, with some not included. The sample carries 200,000 to 300,000 clones, approximately 89% recorded once. The chain joins TRBV5-6 to TRBJ1-1; D not certain. The sequenced sample was PBMCs or T cells enriched from blood (not recorded which). The receptor was derived from a woman younger than 35 who had recovered from COVID-19. The CDR3 loop is CASSLVGGLDTEAFF. As DNA, the CDR3 is TGTGCCAGCAGCTTGGTGGGAGGGCTCGACACTGAAGCTTTCTTT.